This T cell receptor (beta chain) was profiled in a study of blood T cell repertoires in COVID-19. Across the whole study: Sources were T cells, B-cell-depleted T cells, or PBMCs; the material itself was cDNA or gDNA.

The assay was immunoSEQ multiplex PCR, and TCRdb's table has in-frame clones only and misses some. The sample records approximately 240,000 clones, about 85% being singletons. This clone came up once. The CDR3 has 14 amino acids. With V trimmed by 4 bases and J by 8 bases, 5 bases remained unmatched. CDR1 and CDR2 from the germline V gene are MNHNY and SVGAGI (reference sequence). What was sequenced was peripheral blood. This TCR came from a man aged 50 to 60 who had recovered from COVID-19. This sequence joins TRBV6-6 and TRBJ1-4, with 9 bases lining up with TRBD1. The CDR3, as DNA: TGTGCCAGCAGTTGGGACAGGGTTGACGAAAAACTGTTTTTT. This encodes CASSWDRVDEKLFF.